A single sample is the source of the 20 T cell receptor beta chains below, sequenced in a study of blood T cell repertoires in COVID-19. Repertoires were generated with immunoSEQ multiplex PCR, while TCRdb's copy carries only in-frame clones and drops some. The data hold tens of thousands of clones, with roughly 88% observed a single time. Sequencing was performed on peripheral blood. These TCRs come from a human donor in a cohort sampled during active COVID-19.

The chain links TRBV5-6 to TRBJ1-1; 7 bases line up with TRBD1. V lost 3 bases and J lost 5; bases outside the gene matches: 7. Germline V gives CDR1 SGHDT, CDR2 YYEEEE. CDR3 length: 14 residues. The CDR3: CASSYTTGRTEAFF. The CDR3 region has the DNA TGTGCCAGCAGCTATACGACAGGGAGGACTGAAGCTTTCTTT.

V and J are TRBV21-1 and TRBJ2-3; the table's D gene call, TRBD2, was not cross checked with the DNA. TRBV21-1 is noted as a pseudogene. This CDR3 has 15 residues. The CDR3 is CASSKTSGWRDTQYF. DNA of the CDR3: TGTGCCAGCAGCAAAACGAGTGGATGGAGGGATACGCAGTATTTT.

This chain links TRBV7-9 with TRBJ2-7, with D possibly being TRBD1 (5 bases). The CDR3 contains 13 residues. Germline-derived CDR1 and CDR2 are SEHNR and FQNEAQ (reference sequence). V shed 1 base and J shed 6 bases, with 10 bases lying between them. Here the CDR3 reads CASSLEGEREQYF. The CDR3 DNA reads TGTGCCAGCAGCTTAGAAGGGGAACGCGAGCAGTACTTC.

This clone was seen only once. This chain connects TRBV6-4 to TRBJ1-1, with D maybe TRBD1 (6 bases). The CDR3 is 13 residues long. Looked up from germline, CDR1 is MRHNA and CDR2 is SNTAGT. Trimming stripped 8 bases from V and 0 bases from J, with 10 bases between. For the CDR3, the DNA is TGTGCCAGCTCCGGACAGATGAACACTGAAGCTTTCTTT. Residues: CASSGQMNTEAFF.

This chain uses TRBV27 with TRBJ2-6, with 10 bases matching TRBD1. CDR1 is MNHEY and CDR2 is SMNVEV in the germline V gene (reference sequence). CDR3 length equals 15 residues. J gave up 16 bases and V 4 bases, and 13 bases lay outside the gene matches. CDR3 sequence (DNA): TGTGCCAGCAGTTATGAACCGGGACAGGGGCTCTCACTGACTTTC. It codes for CASSYEPGQGLSLTF.

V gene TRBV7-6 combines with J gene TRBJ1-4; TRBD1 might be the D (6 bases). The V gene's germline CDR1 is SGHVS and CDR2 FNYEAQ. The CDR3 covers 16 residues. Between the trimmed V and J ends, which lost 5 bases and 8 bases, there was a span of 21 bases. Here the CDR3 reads CASSPTESGAVEKLFF. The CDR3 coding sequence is TGTGCCAGCAGCCCTACGGAATCAGGGGCGGTGGAAAAACTGTTTTTT. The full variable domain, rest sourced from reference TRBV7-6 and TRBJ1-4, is GAGVSQSPRYKVTKRGQDVALRCDPISGHVSLYWYRQALGQGPEFLTYFNYEAQQDKSGLPNDRFSAERPEGSISTLTIQRTEQRDSAMYRCASSPTESGAVEKLFFGSGTQLSVL.

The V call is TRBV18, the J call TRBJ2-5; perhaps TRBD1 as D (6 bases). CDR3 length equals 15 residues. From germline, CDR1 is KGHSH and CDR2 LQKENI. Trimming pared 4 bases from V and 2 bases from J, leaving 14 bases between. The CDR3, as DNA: TGTGCCAGCTCACGCCCACAGGGAACTCAAGAGACCCAGTACTTC. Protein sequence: CASSRPQGTQETQYF. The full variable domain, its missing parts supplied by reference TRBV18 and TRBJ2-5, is NAGVMQNPRHLVRRRGQEARLRCSPMKGHSHVYWYRQLPEEGLKFMVYLQKENIIDESGMPKERFSAEFPKEGPSILRIQQVVRGDSAAYFCASSRPQGTQETQYFGPGTRLLVL.

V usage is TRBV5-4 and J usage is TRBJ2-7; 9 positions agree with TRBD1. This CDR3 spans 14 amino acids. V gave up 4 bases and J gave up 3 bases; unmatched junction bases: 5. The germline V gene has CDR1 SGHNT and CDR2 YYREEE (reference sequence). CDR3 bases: TGTGCCAGCAGCAACTGGGACAGGGACTACGAGCAGTACTTC. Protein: CASSNWDRDYEQYF.

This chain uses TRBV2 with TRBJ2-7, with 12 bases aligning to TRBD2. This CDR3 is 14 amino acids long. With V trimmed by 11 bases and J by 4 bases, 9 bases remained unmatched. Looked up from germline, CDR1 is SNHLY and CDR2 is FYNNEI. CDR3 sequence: CASKRTSGEYEQYF. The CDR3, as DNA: TGTGCCTCAAAACGGACTAGCGGGGAGTACGAGCAGTACTTC.

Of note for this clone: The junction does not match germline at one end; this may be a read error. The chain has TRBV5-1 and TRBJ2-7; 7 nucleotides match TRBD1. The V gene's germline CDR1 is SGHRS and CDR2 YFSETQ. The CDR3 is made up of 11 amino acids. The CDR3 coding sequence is TGCGCCAGCAGCCGACAGGGCGTAGAACACTTC. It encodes CASSRQGVEHF.

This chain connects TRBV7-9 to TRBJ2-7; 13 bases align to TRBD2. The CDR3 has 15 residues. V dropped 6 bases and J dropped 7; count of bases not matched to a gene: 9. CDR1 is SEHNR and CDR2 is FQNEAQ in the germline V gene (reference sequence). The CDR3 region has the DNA TGTGCCAGCAGTTGGACTAGCGGGGGAGCGGGAGAGCAGTACTTC. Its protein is CASSWTSGGAGEQYF.

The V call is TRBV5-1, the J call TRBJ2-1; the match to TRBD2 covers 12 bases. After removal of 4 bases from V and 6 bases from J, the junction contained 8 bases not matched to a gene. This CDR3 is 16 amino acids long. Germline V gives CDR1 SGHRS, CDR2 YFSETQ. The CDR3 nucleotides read TGCGCCAGCAGCCCGGATGGACTAGCGGGAAGCAATGAGCAGTTCTTC. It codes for CASSPDGLAGSNEQFF.

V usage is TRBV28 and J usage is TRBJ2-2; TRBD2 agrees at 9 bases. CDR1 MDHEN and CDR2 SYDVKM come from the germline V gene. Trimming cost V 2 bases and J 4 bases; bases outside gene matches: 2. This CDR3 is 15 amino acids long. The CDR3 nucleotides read TGTGCCAGCAGTTTACTAGCGGGGTTCACCGGGGAGCTGTTTTTT. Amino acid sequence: CASSLLAGFTGELFF.

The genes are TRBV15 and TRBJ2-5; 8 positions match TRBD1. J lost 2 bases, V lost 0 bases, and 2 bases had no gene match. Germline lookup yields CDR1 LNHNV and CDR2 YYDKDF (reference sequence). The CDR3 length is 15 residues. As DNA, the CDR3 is TGTGCCACCAGCAGAGATCAGGGGGCTCAAGAGACCCAGTACTTC. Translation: CATSRDQGAQETQYF.

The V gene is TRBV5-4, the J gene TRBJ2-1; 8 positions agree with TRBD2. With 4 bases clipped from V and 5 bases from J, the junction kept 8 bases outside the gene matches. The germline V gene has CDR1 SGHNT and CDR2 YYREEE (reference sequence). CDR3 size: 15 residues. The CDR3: CASSHDSGDHNEQFF. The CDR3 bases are TGTGCCAGCAGCCATGATAGCGGGGACCACAATGAGCAGTTCTTC. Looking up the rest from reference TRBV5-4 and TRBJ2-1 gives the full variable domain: ETGVTQSPTHLIKTRGQQVTLRCSSQSGHNTVSWYQQALGQGPQFIFQYYREEENGRGNFPPRFSGLQFPNYSSELNVNALELDDSALYLCASSHDSGDHNEQFFGPGTRLTVL.

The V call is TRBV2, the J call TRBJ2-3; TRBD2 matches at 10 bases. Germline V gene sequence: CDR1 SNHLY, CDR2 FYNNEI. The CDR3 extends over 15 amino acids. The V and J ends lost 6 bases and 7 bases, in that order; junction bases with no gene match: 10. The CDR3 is CASRELAGSQNTQYF. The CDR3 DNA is TGTGCCAGCAGGGAACTAGCGGGATCCCAAAATACGCAGTATTTT. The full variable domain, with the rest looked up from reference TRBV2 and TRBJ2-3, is EPEVTQTPSHQVTQMGQEVILRCVPISNHLYFYWYRQILGQKVEFLVSFYNNEISEKSEIFDDQFSVERPDGSNFTLKIRSTKLEDSAMYFCASRELAGSQNTQYFGPGTRLTVL.

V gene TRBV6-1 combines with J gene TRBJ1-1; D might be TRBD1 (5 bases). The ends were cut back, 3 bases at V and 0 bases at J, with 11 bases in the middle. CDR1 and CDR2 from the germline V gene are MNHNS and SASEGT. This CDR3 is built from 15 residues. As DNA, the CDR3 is TGTGCCAGCAGTGAGGCATGGGGGGTGAACACTGAAGCTTTCTTT. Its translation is CASSEAWGVNTEAFF.

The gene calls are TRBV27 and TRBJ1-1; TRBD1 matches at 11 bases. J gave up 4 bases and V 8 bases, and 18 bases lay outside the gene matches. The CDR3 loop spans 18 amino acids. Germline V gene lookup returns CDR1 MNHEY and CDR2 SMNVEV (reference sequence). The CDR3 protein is CASCLRGRTGGGLTEAFF. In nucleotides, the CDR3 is TGTGCCAGCTGCTTAAGAGGCCGGACAGGGGGCGGTCTCACTGAAGCTTTCTTT.

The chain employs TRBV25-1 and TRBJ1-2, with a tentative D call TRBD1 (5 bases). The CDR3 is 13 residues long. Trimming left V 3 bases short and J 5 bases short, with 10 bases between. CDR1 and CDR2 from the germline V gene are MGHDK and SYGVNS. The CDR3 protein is CASSESGPYGYTF. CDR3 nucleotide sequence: TGTGCCAGCAGTGAGTCAGGGCCGTATGGCTACACCTTC.

CDR3 in amino acids: CASSQDRGPYNEQFF. CDR3 coding DNA: TGTGCCAGCTCACAGGACAGGGGGCCCTACAATGAGCAGTTCTTC. This sequence joins TRBV18 and TRBJ2-1; 11 nucleotides match TRBD1. The V gene end was trimmed by 4 bases and the J gene end by 2 bases; junction bases not matched to a gene: 1. In germline, CDR1 is KGHSH, CDR2 LQKENI. The CDR3 spans 15 residues.